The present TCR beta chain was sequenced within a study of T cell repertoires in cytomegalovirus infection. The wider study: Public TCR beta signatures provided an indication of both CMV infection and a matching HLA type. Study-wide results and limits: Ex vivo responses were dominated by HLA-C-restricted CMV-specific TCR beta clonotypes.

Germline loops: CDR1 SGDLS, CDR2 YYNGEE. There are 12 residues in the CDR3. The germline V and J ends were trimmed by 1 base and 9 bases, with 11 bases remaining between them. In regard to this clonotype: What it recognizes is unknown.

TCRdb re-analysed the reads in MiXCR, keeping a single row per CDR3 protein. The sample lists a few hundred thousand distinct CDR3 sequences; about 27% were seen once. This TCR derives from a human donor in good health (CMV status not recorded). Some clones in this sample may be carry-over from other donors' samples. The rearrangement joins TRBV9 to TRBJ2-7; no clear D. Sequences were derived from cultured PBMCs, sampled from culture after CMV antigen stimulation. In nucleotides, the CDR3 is TGTGCCAGCAGCGTATTTTCGTTCGGGCAGTACTTC. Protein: CASSVFSFGQYF. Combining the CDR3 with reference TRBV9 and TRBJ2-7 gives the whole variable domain DSGVTQTPKHLITATGQRVTLRCSPRSGDLSVYWYQQSLDQGLQFLIQYYNGEERAKGNILERFSAQQFPDLHSELNLSSLELGDSALYFCASSVFSFGQYFGPGTRLTVT.